This T cell receptor (beta chain) was recorded in a study of blood T cell repertoires in COVID-19. For the study at large: COVID-19 samples, acute and convalescent, were from the United States, Italy and Spain. PBMCs, B-cell-depleted T cells, or T cells provided the cDNA or gDNA that made up the material.

Per the germline V gene, CDR1 is SGHRS and CDR2 is YFSETQ. V shed 4 bases, J shed 7 bases, and the junction held 8 bases outside the gene matches. The CDR3 is made up of 15 amino acids. Original processing notes: Reference gene primers were amplified, and this amplification served to estimate nucleated cell counts. Measured with immunoSEQ multiplex PCR; TCRdb has only the in-frame clones, and not every one. That table furnishes V, J and clone size, whereas the DNA furnished D and trimming. The sample lists hundreds of thousands of clones; 70% to 90% were seen once. The sequenced sample was peripheral blood. The clonotype comes from a middle-aged man with acute or convalescent COVID-19. The J gene is TRBJ1-4, the V gene TRBV5-1; 9 nucleotides align to TRBD1. As DNA, the CDR3 is TGCGCCAGCAGCCAGGGGGCGGACAGGGGTGAAAAACTGTTTTTT. Its translation is CASSQGADRGEKLFF.